The clone carrying this TCR beta chain was detected only a few times. Its cognate antigen is unknown. The source of the sample is a study of T-cell memory formation after mild COVID-19. General study points: Day 15 to 85 contractors were CD4/CD8 balanced; later expanders leaned CD4+.

The CDR3 runs to 14 residues. Germline V CDR1 and CDR2: MNHEY, SMNVEV (reference sequence). V dropped 0 bases and J dropped 5 bases, with 10 bases sitting between them. Via MiXCR, TCRdb re-called the 5' RACE reads, giving one row per CDR3 protein. The table has hundreds of thousands of distinct CDR3 sequences, about a sixth seen once. The source of this sequence is a young man who had mild COVID-19 (a few samples of this study predate the infection). Cell type and time point are not known. The rearrangement links TRBV27 to TRBJ1-2, with TRBD1 as a possible D gene (5 bases). The sequencing input was PBMCs or a T cell subset sorted from them (not recorded which). The CDR3 reads CASSLSVGVYGYTF. The CDR3 bases are TGTGCCAGCAGTTTATCGGTGGGGGTTTATGGCTACACCTTC.